This T cell receptor (beta chain) was retrieved from a study of CD8 T cells in ankylosing spondylitis. Study observations and caveats: Some motif variants had been reported before (in reactive arthritis synovial fluid and blood). Seemingly distinctive of ankylosing spondylitis blood was a TCR beta motif formed by eight highly homologous variants. The study looked at matched synovial fluid samples from ankylosing spondylitis patients. Disease-linked clones were reported to be significantly enriched there.

As concerns this clonotype: The antigen remains unidentified.

This CDR3 is built from 15 residues. Germline assignment: CDR1 SGHAT and CDR2 FQNNGV. Trimming removed 5 bases from V and 5 bases from J; junction bases left unmatched: 5. Using quantitative 5'-RACE with molecular barcodes, the authors made TCR beta libraries. TCRdb re-derived calls from the 5' RACE reads in MiXCR, one entry per CDR3 protein. The sample has over 450,000 distinct CDR3 sequences, roughly 13% seen once. Specimen: blood, either unsorted or a sorted T cell fraction (not recorded which). This receptor was taken from a male donor with ankylosing spondylitis. The rearrangement joins TRBV11-2 to TRBJ2-2; 10 bases line up with TRBD1. The CDR3 loop is CASSPTGGETGELFF. The CDR3 nucleotides are TGTGCCAGCAGCCCGACAGGGGGCGAGACCGGGGAGCTGTTTTTT.